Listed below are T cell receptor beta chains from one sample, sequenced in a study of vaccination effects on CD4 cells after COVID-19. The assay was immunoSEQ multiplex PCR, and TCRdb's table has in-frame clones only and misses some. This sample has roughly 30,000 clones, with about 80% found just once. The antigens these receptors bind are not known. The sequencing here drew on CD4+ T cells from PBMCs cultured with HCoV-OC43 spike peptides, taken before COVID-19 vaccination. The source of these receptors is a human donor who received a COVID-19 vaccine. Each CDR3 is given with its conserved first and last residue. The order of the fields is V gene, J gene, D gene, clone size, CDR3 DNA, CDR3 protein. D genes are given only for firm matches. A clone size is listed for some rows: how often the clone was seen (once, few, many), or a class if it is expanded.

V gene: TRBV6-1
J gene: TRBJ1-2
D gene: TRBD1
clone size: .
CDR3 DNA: TGTGCCAGCAGTGAACATGGTAGGACAGGGCCGCTCTATGGCTACACCTTC
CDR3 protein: CASSEHGRTGPLYGYTF

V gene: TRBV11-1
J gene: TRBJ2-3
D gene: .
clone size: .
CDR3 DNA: TGTGCCAGCAGTTCTACTCACTCTGGGACGCAGTATTTT
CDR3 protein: CASSSTHSGTQYF

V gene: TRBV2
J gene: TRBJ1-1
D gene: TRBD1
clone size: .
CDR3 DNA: TGTGCCACCGAGACAGGGGCGAGGGCCACTGAAGCTTTCTTT
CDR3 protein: CATETGARATEAFF

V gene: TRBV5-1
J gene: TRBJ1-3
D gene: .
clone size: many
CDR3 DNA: TGCGCCAGCAGCCCGGTGGGGGGTGGAAACACCATATATTTT
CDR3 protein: CASSPVGGGNTIYF

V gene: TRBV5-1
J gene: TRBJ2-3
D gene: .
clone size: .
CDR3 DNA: TGCGCCAGCAGCTCCTTAATTAGAGATACGCAGTATTTT
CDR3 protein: CASSSLIRDTQYF

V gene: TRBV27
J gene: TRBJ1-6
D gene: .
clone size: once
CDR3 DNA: TGTGCCAGCAGTTTATTGCCTTGGGGTAATTCACCCCTCCACTTT
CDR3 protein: CASSLLPWGNSPLHF

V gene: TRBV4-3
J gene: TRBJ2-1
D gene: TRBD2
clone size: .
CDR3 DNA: TGCGCCAGCAGCCAACTAAGCGGGGGGGCGGGTAATGAGCAGTTCTTC
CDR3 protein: CASSQLSGGAGNEQFF

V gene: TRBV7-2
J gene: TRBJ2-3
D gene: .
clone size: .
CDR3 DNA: TGTGCCAGCAGCTCCCGGCAAGACACAGATACGCAGTATTTT
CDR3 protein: CASSSRQDTDTQYF

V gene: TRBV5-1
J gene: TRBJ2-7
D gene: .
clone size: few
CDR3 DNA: TGCGCCAGCAAGGTTGGATCCGACAGGCCCTACGAGCAGTACTTC
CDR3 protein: CASKVGSDRPYEQYF

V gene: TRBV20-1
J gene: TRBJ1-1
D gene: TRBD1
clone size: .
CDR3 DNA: TGCAGTGCGCTACAGGGGACGGAAGCTTTCTTT
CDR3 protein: CSALQGTEAFF

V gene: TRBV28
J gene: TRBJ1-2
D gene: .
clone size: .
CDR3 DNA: TGTGCCAGCAGTTTAGAACAGGCGTATGGCTACACCTTC
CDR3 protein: CASSLEQAYGYTF

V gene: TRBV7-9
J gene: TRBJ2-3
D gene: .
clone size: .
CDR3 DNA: TGTGCCAGCAGCTTAGGGACCGGCGATACGCAGTATTTT
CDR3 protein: CASSLGTGDTQYF

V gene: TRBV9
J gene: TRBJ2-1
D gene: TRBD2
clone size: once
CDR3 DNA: TGTGCCAGCAGCGTAGGGATTGGGACTAGCGGGAGGGACAATGAGCAGTTCTTC
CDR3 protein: CASSVGIGTSGRDNEQFF

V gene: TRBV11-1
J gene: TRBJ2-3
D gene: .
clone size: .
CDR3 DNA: TGTGCCAGCAGCCCAGGCGGGGACGAGTATTTT
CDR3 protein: CASSPGGDEYF

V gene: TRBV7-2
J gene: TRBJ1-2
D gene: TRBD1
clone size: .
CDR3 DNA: TGTGCCAGCAGCTTGGACAGGGGAAACTATGGCTACACCTTC
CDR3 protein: CASSLDRGNYGYTF

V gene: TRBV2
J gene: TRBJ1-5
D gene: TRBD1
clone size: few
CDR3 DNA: TGTGCCAGCAGTCCAGACAGGGATCAGCCCCAGCATTTT
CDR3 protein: CASSPDRDQPQHF

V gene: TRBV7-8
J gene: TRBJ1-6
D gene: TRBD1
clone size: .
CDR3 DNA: TGTGCCAGCAGCCCAGGGGGCAATTCACCCCTCCACTTT
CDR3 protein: CASSPGGNSPLHF

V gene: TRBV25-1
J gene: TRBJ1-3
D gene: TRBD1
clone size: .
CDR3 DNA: TGTGCCAGCAGTGAACAGGGGGCGGCGGGAAACACCATATATTTT
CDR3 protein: CASSEQGAAGNTIYF

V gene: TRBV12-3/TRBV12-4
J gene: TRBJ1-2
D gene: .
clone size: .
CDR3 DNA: TGTGCCAGCAGTTTGTCAGGGGTCTATGGCTACACCTTC
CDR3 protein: CASSLSGVYGYTF

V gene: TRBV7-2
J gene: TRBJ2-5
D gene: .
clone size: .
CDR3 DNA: TGTGCCAGCAGCCCAGACGGGCGCCGAGAGACCCAGTACTTC
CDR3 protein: CASSPDGRRETQYF

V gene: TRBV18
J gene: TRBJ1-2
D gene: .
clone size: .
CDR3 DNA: TGTGCCAGCTCACCAGCAGAACAGAACTATGGCTACACCTTC
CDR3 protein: CASSPAEQNYGYTF

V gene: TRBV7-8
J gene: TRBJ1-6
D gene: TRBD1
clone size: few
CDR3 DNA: TGTGCCAGCTACAAAGACAGGGTATTAACCTATAATTCACCCCTCCACTTT
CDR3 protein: CASYKDRVLTYNSPLHF

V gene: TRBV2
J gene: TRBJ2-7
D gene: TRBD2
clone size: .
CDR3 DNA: TGTGCCAGCCTACCCGCTAGCGGGGGGAACTACGAGCAGTACTTC
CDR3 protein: CASLPASGGNYEQYF

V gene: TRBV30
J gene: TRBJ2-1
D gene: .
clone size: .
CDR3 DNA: TGTGCCTGGAGTGGAGGATATGAGCAGTTCTTC
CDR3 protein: CAWSGGYEQFF

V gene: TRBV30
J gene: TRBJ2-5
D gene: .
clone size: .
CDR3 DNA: TGTGCCTGGAGTGGATCAGAGACCCAGTACTTC
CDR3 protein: CAWSGSETQYF

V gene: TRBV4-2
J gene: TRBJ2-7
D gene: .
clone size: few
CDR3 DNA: TGTGCCAGCAGCCAAGTCTCGTACGAGCAGTACTTC
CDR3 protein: CASSQVSYEQYF

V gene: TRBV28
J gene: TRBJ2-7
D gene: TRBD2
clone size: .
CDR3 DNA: TGTGCCAGCAGTTTGGGACTAGCGGGAGCGCCGTCCTACGAGCAGTACTTC
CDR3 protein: CASSLGLAGAPSYEQYF

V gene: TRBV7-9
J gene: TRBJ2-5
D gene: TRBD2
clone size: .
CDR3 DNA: TGTGCCAGCAGCTCCACCGGGGTCAGGCGGGAGAATCTTGTGACCCAGTACTTC
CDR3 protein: CASSSTGVRRENLVTQYF

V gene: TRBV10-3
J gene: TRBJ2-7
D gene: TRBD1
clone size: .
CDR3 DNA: TGTGCCATTCGGACAGGACCCTACGAGCAGTACTTC
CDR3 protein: CAIRTGPYEQYF

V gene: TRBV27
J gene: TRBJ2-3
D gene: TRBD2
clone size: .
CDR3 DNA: TGTGCCAGCAGTCTGCTAGCGGGGGGGCGTAGCACAGATACGCAGTATTTT
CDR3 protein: CASSLLAGGRSTDTQYF

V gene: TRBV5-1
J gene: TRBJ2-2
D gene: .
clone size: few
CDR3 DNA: TGCGCCAGCAGCCCTCGTCCAGGAATAAACACCGGGGAGCTGTTTTTT
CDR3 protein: CASSPRPGINTGELFF

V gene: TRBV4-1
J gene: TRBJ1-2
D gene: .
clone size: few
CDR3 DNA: TGCGCCAGCAGCCAAGAGGGAAGCTATGGCTACACCTTC
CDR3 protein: CASSQEGSYGYTF

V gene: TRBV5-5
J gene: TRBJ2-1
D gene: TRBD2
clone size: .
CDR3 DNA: TGTGCCAGCAGCTTGGGGGTACTAGCGGGAGTATCCTATGAGCAGTTCTTC
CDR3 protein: CASSLGVLAGVSYEQFF

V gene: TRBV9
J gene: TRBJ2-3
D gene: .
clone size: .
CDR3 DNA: TGTGCCAGCAGCGTAGATAGCGAACGAGGGACAGATACGCAGTATTTT
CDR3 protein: CASSVDSERGTDTQYF

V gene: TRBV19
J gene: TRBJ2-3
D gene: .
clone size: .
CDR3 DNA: TGTGCCAGTAGTATACAGGGGAGGCGCACAGATACGCAGTATTTT
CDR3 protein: CASSIQGRRTDTQYF

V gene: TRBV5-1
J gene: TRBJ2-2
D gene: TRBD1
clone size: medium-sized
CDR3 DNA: TGCGCCAGCAGCGGGGGGACAGGGTCTACCGGGGAGCTGTTTTTT
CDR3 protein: CASSGGTGSTGELFF

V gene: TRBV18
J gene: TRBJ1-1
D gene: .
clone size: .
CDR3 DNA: TGTGCCAGCTCACCCAGCGGGGAAGGAGCTTTCTTT
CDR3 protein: CASSPSGEGAFF

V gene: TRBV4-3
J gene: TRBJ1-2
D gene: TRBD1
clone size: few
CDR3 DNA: TGCGCCAGCCAGCGTAAGGGGGCTAGTGGCTACACCTTC
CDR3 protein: CASQRKGASGYTF

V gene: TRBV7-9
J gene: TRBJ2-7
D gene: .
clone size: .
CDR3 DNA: TGTGCCAGCAGTTCTGCCTCCTACGAGCAGTACTTC
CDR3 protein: CASSSASYEQYF

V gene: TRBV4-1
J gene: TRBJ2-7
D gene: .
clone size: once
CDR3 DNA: TGCGCCAGCCGGGAGGCAGGGGGCCGGGAGCAGTACTTC
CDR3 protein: CASREAGGREQYF

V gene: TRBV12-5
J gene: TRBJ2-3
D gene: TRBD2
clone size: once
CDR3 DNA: TGTGCTAGTGCCAACCGCGGGGGGTCGCAGTATTTT
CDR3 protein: CASANRGGSQYF

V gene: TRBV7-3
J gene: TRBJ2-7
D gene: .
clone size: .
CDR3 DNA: TGTGCCAGCAGCTTAATCCAAGGCAGGTTTAATTCCTACGAGCAGTACTTC
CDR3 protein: CASSLIQGRFNSYEQYF

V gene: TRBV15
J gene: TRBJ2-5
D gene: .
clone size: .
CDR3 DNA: TGTGCCACCAGCAGAGCAGGGAGAGAAGAGACCCAGTACTTC
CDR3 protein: CATSRAGREETQYF

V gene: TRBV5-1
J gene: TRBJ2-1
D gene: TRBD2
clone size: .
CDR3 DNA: TGCGCCAGCAGCTTCACTAGCGGGGGGTACCATGAGCAGTTCTTC
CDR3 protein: CASSFTSGGYHEQFF

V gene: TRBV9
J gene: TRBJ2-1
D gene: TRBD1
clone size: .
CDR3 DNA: TGTGCCAGCAGCGTAGGACAGGGGAGGAATGAGCAGTTCTTC
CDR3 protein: CASSVGQGRNEQFF

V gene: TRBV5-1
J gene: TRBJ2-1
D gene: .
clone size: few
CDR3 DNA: TGCGCCAGCAGCTTGGTTGGACTTTCCGACAATGAGCAGTTCTTC
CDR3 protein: CASSLVGLSDNEQFF

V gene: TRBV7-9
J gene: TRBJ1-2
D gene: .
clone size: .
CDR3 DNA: TGTGCCAGCAGCCTATCCGGGGAGGTGGGCTATGGCTACACCTTC
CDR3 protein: CASSLSGEVGYGYTF

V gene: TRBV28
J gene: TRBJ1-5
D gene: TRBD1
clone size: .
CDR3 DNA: TGTGCCAGCAGTTTCGGACAGGCTCGGAATCAGCCCCAGCATTTT
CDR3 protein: CASSFGQARNQPQHF

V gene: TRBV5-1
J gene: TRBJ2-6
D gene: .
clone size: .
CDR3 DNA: TGCGCCAGCAGCTTGGGCCCTTTATCTGGGGCCAACGTCCTGACTTTC
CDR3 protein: CASSLGPLSGANVLTF

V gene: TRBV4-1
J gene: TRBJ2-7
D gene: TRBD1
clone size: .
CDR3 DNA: TGCGCCAGCAGCTACAGGACAGGGGGCTACGAGCAGTACTTC
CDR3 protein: CASSYRTGGYEQYF

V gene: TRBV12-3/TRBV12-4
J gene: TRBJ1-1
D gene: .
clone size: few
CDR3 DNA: TGTGCCAGCAGCCGCACAAGGAACACTGAAGCTTTCTTT
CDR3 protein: CASSRTRNTEAFF

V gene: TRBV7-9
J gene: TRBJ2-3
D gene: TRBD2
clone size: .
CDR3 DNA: TGTGCCAGCAGTCCGGTGGGGGTGACTAGCGGGAGTAGCACAGATACGCAGTATTTT
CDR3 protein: CASSPVGVTSGSSTDTQYF

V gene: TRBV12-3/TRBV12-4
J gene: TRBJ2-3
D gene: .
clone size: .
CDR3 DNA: TGTGCCAGCAGGTACGCTAGCACAGATACGCAGTATTTT
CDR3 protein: CASRYASTDTQYF

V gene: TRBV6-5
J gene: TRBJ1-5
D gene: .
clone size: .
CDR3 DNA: TGTGCCAGCAGTCCGTCACGCGGGAGCAATCAGCCCCAGCATTTT
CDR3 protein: CASSPSRGSNQPQHF